This TCR beta chain was identified in a study of chemoradiotherapy in HPV16-positive cancers. Study context: Candidate HPV-specific T-cell clones and common TCR motifs came from functional assays in a couple of HPV16-positive patients. Study-level results: The functional HPV-specific definition rests on just a couple of HPV16-positive patients. Candidate HPV-specific clones and E7-related TCR motifs grew in tumor during treatment. HPV-responsive T-cell expansion during chemoradiotherapy was linked to improved recurrence-free survival in HPV16-positive patients.

The V end was cut by 4 bases, the J end by 0 bases, with 11 bases between. Germline V gives CDR1 SQVTM, CDR2 ANQGSEA. There are 14 residues in the CDR3. As for this clone: The antigen is undetermined.

Generated by immunoSEQ multiplex PCR, the TCRdb table keeps only in-frame clones and is missing some. The table shows approximately 50,000 clones, with about 92% occurring only once. The chain employs TRBV29-1 and TRBJ2-3, with D possibly TRBD1 on 5 matching bases. This TCR derives from a human donor with HPV-associated anogenital cancer. The specimen comprised blood, sampled from a patient who underwent chemoradiotherapy. Here the CDR3 DNA reads TGCAGCGTTGGGGTAGGGGCGAGCACAGATACGCAGTATTTT. As protein: CSVGVGASTDTQYF.